This T cell receptor beta chain was recovered during a study of cytomegalovirus exposure and HLA in healthy donors. Vbeta (60) and Jbeta (13) primers were used in the PCR. Assay: immunoSEQ multiplex PCR; the TCRdb copy retains only in-frame clones and omits some. This sample has over 100,000 clones, with around 63% found just once. The CDR3 runs 15 residues. Germline lookup yields CDR1 MNHEY and CDR2 SVGAGI. V was cut by 2 bases and J by 7 bases, with 18 bases left in between. The chain links TRBV6-5 to TRBJ2-7; weak D call: TRBD2 (7 bases). The sample taken for sequencing was PBMCs. The clonotype comes from a man aged 35-49 years in good health and CMV-seropositive. CDR3 residues: CASSYLTGRDVEQYF. Here the CDR3 DNA reads TGTGCCAGCAGTTACCTAACAGGGAGGGATGTAGAGCAGTACTTC.